This TCR beta chain was profiled in a study of response to subunit inactivated influenza vaccine. V lost 8 bases to trimming and J lost 0 bases; unmatched junction nucleotides: 15. Germline loops: CDR1 MNHNS, CDR2 SASEGT. This CDR3 has 17 amino acids. A single record per CDR3 protein comes from TCRdb applying MiXCR to the RT-PCR reads. The table includes 530,000 or so distinct CDR3 sequences, 12% detected once. The sample in question was PBMCs from blood, obtained on the day of vaccination. The V gene is TRBV6-1, the J gene TRBJ2-7; 8 bases fit TRBD1. The origin of this receptor is a man in his fifties who received an inactivated influenza vaccine. CDR3 sequence: CASRKEAGGFSSYEQYF. The CDR3 nucleotides read TGTGCCAGCCGCAAGGAGGCAGGGGGCTTCTCCTCCTACGAGCAGTACTTC.